Reported below is one T cell receptor (beta chain). V lost 2 bases to trimming and J lost 3 bases, with 16 bases between them. CDR3 length: 16 residues. Germline V gives CDR1 KGHSH, CDR2 LQKENI. Original handling: Amplifying reference gene primers gave estimates of nucleated cell counts. Some clones are missing from TCRdb's copy, which holds only in-frame ones; the method was immunoSEQ multiplex PCR. The DNA gave D and trimming, while V, J and clone size come from that table. The sample has 230,000 or so clones; less than 90% are singletons. The entry originates in a study of blood T cell repertoires in COVID-19. Study overall: Samples came from the United States, Italy and Spain, spanning acute and convalescent COVID-19.

Before being deemed recovered, Cohort 3 donors had two negative PCRs, clearance, or symptom resolution. The chain links TRBV18 to TRBJ1-1, with D tentatively TRBD1 (5 bases). The receptor's source is a woman aged 30 to 39 who had recovered from COVID-19. The specimen was PBMCs or T cells enriched from blood (not recorded which). In DNA form, the CDR3 reads TGTGCCAGCTCACCAGGGGGGAGGGGTTTGGACACTGAAGCTTTCTTT. This translates into CASSPGGRGLDTEAFF.